This T cell receptor (beta chain) was recovered during a study of T cell responses to AZD1222 COVID-19 vaccine. Notes on this clone: The antigen remains undetermined.

Overall study results and limits: It was only 6 or 7 AZD1222 recipients who were seropositive at baseline.

The CDR3 consists of 15 residues. V shed 2 bases and J shed 4 bases, with 9 bases lying between them. CDR1 SGHTA and CDR2 FQGNSA come from the germline V gene. The data were produced by immunoSEQ multiplex PCR, yet TCRdb's version contains in-frame clones alone and is incomplete. The sample has some 100,000 clones, roughly 88% seen once. The rearrangement uses TRBV7-2 and TRBJ2-6, with no clear D. The source material was peripheral blood, sampled on day 0 of MenACWY control vaccination. The TCR was taken from an adult in good health. Here the CDR3 DNA reads TGTGCCAGCAGCTTAAGGGTGTTCGGGGCCAACGTCCTGACTTTC. This translates into CASSLRVFGANVLTF.